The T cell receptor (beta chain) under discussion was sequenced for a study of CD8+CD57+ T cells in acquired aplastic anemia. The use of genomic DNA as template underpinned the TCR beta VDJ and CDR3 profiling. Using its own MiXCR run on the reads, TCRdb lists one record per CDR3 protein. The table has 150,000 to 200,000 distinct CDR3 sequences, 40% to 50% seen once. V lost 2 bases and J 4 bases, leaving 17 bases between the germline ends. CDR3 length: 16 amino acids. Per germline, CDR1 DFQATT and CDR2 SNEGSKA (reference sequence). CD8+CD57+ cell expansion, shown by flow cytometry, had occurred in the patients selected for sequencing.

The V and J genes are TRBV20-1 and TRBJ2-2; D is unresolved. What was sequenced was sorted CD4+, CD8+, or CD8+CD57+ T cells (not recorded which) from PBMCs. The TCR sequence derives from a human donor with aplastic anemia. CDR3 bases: TGCAGTGCTAGAAGTGGGCTCCAAGCAGCCACCGGGGAGCTGTTTTTT. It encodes CSARSGLQAATGELFF.